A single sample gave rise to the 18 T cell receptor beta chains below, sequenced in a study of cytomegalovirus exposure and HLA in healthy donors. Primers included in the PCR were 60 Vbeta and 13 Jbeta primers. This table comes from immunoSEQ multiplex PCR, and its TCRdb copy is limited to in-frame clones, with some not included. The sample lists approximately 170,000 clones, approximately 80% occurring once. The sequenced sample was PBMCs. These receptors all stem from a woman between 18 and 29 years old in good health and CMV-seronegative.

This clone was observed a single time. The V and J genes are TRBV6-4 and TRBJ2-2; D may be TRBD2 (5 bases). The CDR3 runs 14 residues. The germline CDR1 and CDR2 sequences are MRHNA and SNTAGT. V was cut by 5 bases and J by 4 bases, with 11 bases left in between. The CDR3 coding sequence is TGTGCCAGCAGTTCCGGGGTAGGCACCGGGGAGCTGTTTTTT. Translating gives CASSSGVGTGELFF.

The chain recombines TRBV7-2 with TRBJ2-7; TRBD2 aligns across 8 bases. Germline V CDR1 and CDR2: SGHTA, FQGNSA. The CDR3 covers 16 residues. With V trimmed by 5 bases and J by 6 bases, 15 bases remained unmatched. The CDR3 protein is CASSVLSGKTKSEQYF. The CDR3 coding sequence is TGTGCCAGCAGCGTACTTAGCGGGAAGACCAAGAGCGAGCAGTACTTC.

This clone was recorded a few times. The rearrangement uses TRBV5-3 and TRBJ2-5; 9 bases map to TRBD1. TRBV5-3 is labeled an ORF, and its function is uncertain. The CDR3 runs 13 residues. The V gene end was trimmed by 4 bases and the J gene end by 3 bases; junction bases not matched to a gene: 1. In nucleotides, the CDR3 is TGTGCCAGAAGCGGACAGGGGAAAGAGACCCAGTACTTC. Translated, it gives CARSGQGKETQYF.

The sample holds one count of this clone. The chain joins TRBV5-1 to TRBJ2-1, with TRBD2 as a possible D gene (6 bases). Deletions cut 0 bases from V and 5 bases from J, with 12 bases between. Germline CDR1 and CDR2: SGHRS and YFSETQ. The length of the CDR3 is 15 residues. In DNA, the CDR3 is TGCGCCAGCAGCTTGGGGAGGGCCTACGACAATGAGCAGTTCTTC. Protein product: CASSLGRAYDNEQFF.

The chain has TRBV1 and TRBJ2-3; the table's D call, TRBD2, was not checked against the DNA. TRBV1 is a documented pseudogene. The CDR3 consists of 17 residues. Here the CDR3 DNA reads TGCACCAGCAGCCAAGAGATAGCGGGAGGACTCACAGATACGCAGTATTTT. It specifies CTSSQEIAGGLTDTQYF.

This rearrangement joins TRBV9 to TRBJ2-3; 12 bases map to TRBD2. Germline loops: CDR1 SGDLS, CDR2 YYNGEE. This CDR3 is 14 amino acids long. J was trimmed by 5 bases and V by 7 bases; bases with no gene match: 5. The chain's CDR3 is CASSPGLAGDTQYF. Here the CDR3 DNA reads TGTGCCAGCTCGCCGGGACTAGCGGGAGATACGCAGTATTTT.

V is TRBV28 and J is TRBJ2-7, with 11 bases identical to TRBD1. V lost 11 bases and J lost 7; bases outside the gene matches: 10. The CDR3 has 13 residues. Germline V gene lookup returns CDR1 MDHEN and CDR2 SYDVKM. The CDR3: CAGRTGGLGEQYF. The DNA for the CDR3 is TGTGCCGGAAGGACAGGGGGCTTGGGGGAGCAGTACTTC.

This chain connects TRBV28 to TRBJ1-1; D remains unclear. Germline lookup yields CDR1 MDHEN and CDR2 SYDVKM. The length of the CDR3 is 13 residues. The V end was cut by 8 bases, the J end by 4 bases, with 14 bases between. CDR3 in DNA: TGTGCCAGCCACTCGGGGAGTGGCACTGAAGCTTTCTTT. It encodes CASHSGSGTEAFF.

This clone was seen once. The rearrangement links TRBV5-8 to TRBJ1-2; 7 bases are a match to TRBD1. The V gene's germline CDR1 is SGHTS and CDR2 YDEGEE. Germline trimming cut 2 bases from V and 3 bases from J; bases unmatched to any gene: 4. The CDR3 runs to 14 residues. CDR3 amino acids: CASSFRTGHYGYTF. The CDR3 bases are TGTGCCAGCAGCTTTAGGACAGGCCACTATGGCTACACCTTC.

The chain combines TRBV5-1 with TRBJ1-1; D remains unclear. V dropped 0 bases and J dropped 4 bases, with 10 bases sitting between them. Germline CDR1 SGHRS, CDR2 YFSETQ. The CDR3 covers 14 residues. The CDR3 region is CASSLEDTGTEAFF. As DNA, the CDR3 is TGCGCCAGCAGCTTGGAGGATACGGGCACTGAAGCTTTCTTT.

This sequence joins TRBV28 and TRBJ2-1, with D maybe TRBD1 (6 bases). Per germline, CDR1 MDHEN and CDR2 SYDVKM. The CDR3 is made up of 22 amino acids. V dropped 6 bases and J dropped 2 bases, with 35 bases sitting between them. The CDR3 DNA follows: TGTGCCAGCAGCAAACCTAAGGGGGAACACTCAACACAACCCAATCCCTACAATGAGCAGTTCTTC. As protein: CASSKPKGEHSTQPNPYNEQFF.

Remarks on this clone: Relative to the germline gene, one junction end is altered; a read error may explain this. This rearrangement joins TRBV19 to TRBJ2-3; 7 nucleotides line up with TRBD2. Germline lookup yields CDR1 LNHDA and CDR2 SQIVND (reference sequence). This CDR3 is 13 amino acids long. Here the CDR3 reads CASSSGSTDTQYF. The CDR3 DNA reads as TGTGCCAGTAGTAGCGGGAGCACTGATACGCAGTATTTT. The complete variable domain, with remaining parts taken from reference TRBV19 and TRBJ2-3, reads DGGITQSPKYLFRKEGQNVTLSCEQNLNHDAMYWYRQDPGQGLRLIYYSQIVNDFQKGDIAEGYSVSREKKESFPLTVTSAQKNPTAFYLCASSSGSTDTQYFGPGTRLTVL.

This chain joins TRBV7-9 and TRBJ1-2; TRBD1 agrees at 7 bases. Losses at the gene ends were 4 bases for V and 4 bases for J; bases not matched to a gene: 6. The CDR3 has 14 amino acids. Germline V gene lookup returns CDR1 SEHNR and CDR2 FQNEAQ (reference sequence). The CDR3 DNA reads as TGTGCCAGCAGCTCGGGACCAGGGGGCTATGGCTACACCTTC. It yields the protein CASSSGPGGYGYTF.

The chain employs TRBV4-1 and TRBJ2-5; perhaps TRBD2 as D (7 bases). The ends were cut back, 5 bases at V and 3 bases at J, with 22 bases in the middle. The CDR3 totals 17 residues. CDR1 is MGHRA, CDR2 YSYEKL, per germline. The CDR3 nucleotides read TGCGCCAGCAGCGAATGGGGGGGGGCAACCTCTAAAGAGACCCAGTACTTC. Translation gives CASSEWGGATSKETQYF.

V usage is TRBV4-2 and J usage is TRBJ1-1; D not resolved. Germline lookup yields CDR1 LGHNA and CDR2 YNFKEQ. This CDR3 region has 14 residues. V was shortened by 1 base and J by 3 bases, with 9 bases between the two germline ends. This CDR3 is CASSQGQFYTEAFF. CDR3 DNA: TGTGCCAGCAGCCAAGGGCAGTTTTACACTGAAGCTTTCTTT.

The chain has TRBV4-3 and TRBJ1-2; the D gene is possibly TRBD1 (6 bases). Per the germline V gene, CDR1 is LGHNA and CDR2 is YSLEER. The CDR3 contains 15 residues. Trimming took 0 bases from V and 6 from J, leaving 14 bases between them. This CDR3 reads CASSQEWAGVHGYTF. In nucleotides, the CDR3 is TGCGCCAGCAGCCAAGAATGGGCAGGGGTCCATGGCTACACCTTC.

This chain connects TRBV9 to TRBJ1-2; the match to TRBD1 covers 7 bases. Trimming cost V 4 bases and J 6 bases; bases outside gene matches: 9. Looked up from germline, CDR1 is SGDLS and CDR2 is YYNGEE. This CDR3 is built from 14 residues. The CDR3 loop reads CASSKRQGADGYTF. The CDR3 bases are TGTGCCAGCAGCAAGAGACAGGGAGCGGATGGCTACACCTTC.

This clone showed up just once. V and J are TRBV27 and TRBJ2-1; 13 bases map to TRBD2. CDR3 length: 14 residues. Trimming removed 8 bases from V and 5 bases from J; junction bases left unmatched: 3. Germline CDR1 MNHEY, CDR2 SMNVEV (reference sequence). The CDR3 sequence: CASRTSGRNNEQFF. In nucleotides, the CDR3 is TGTGCCAGCCGGACTAGCGGGAGAAACAATGAGCAGTTCTTC.